Reported below is one T cell receptor (beta chain). The table came from immunoSEQ multiplex PCR; TCRdb's copy has only in-frame clones and leaves some out. The profile shows tens of thousands of clones, 88% of them singletons. The sample is drawn from a study of blood T cell repertoires in COVID-19. The sequence derives from a man aged 50 to 59 with active COVID-19. Sequencing was carried out using peripheral blood.

The CDR3 protein is CASSSPRSVFTDTQYF. CDR3 sequence (DNA): TGTGCCAGCAGCTCCCCCAGGTCGGTGTTCACAGATACGCAGTATTTT. The chain joins TRBV7-9 to TRBJ2-3; D call uncertain. Germline CDR1 SEHNR, CDR2 FQNEAQ (reference sequence). The CDR3 sequence is 16 residues long. The ends were cut back, 4 bases at V and 2 bases at J, with 16 bases in the middle.